This T cell receptor beta chain appears in the sequencing data of a study of blood T cell repertoires in COVID-19. Only in-frame clones appear in the TCRdb table, and some are missing; sequencing was by immunoSEQ multiplex PCR. The data contain about 170,000 clones, around nine tenths of them singletons. V lost 6 bases and J 3 bases, leaving 6 bases between the germline ends. CDR1 is LNHDA and CDR2 is SQIVND in the germline V gene (reference sequence). This CDR3 has 12 amino acids. The sample consisted of peripheral blood. The chain combines TRBV19 with TRBJ1-5; D remains unclear. The origin of this receptor is a man between 60 and 75 years old with COVID-19, enrolled during active disease. The CDR3 bases are TGTGCCAGTAGACTTCCCAATCAGCCCCAGCATTTT. This sequence encodes CASRLPNQPQHF.